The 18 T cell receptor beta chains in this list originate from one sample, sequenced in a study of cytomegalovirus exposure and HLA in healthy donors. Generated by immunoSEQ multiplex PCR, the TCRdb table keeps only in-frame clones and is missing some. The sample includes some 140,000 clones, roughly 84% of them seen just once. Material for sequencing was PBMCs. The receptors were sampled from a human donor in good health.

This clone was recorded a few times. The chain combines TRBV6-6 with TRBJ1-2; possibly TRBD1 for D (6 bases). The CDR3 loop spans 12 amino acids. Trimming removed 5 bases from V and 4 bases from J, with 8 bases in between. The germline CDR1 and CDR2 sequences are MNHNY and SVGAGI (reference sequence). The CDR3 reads CASSTGRYGYTF. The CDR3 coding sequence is TGTGCCAGCAGTACAGGGCGCTATGGCTACACCTTC.

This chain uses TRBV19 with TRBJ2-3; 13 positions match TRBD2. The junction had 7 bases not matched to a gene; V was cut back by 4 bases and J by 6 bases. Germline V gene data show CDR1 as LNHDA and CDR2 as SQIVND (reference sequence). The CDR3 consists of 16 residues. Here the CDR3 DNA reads TGTGCCAGTAGTACTGGACTAGCGGGGGCAAGGGATACGCAGTATTTT. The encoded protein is CASSTGLAGARDTQYF.

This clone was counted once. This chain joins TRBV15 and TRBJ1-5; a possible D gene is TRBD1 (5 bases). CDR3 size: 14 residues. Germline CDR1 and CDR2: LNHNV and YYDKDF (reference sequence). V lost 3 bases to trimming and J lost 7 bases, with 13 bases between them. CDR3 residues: CATSSPGFSQPQHF. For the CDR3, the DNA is TGTGCCACCAGCAGTCCAGGGTTTAGCCAGCCCCAGCATTTT.

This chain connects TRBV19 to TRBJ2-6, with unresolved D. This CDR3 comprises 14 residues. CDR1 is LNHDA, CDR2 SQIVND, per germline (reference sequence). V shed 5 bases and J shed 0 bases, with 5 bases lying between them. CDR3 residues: CASSLYSGANVLTF. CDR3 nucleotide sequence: TGTGCCAGTAGTCTTTACTCTGGGGCCAACGTCCTGACTTTC.

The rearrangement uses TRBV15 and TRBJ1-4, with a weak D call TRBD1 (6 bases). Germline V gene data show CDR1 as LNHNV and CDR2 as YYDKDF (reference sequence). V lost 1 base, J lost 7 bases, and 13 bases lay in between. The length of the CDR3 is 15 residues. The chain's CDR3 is CATSRALGGGEKLFF. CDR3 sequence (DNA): TGTGCCACCAGCAGAGCCCTAGGGGGGGGTGAAAAACTGTTTTTT.

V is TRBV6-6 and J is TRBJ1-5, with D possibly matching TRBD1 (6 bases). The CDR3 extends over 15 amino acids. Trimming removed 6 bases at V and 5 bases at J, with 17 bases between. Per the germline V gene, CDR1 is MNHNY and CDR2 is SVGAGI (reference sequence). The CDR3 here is CASRPAGRGDQPQHF. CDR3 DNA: TGTGCCAGCAGACCCGCGGGGAGGGGGGATCAGCCCCAGCATTTT.

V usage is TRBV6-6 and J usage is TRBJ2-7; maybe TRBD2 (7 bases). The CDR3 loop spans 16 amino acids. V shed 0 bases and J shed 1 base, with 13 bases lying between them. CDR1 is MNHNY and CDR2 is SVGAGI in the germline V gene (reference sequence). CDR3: CASSYSGGGPSYEQYF. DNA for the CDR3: TGTGCCAGCAGTTACTCTGGGGGGGGCCCTTCCTACGAGCAGTACTTC.

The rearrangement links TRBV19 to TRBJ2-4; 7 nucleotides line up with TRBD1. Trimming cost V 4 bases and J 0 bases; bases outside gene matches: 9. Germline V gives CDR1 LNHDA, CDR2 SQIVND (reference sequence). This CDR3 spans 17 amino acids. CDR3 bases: TGTGCCAGTAGTAGGGCAGGGGGTGACCTAGCCAAAAACATTCAGTACTTC. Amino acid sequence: CASSRAGGDLAKNIQYF.

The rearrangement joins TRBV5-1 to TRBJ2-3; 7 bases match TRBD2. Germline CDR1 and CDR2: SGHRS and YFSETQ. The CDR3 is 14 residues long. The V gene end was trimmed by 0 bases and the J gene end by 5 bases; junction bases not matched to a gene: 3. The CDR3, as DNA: TGCGCCAGCAGCTTGGGAGCGGGAAGAGATACGCAGTATTTT. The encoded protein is CASSLGAGRDTQYF.

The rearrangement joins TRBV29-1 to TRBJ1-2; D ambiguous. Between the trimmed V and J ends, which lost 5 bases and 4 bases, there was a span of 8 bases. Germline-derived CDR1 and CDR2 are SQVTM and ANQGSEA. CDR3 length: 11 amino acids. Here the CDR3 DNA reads TGCAGCGTTTTGTCCAGCTATGGCTACACCTTC. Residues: CSVLSSYGYTF.

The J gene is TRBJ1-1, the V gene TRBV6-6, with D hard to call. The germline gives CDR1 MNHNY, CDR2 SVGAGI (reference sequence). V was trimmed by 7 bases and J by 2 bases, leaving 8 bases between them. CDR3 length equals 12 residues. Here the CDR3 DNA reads TGTGCCAGCACCATTAGAAACACTGAAGCTTTCTTT. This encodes CASTIRNTEAFF.

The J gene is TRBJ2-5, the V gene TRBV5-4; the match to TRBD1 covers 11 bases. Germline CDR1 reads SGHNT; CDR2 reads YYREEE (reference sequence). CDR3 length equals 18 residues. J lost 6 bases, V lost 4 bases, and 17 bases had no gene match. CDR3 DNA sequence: TGTGCCAGCAGCCCCCCGGCGGGGACAGGGGGGATTGGAAAGACCCAGTACTTC. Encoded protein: CASSPPAGTGGIGKTQYF.

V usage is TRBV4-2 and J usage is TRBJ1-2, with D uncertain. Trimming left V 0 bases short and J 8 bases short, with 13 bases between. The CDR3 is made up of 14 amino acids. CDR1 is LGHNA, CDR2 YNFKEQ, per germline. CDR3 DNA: TGTGCCAGCAGCCAAGAAGGTGTACTCAGGGGCTACACCTTC. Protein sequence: CASSQEGVLRGYTF.

As DNA, the CDR3 is TGTGCCAGCAGTGATCCAGCGGGATGGGACGAGCAGTACTTC. Amino acids: CASSDPAGWDEQYF. The genes are TRBV6-1 and TRBJ2-7; 7 positions agree with TRBD2. CDR1 MNHNS and CDR2 SASEGT come from the germline V gene. The CDR3 totals 14 residues. J was trimmed by 5 bases and V by 3 bases; bases with no gene match: 7.

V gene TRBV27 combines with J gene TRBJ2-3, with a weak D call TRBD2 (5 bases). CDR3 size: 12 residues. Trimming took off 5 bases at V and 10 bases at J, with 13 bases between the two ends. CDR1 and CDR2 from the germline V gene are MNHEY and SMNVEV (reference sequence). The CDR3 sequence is CASSLTGNPQYF. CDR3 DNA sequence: TGTGCCAGCAGTCTCACCGGGAACCCGCAGTATTTT.

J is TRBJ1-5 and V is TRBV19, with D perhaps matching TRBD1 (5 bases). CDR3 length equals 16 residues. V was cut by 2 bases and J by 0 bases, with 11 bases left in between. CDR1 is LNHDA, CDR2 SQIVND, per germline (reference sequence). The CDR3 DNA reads TGTGCCAGTAGTATAAGACAGATGAATAGCAATCAGCCCCAGCATTTT. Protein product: CASSIRQMNSNQPQHF.

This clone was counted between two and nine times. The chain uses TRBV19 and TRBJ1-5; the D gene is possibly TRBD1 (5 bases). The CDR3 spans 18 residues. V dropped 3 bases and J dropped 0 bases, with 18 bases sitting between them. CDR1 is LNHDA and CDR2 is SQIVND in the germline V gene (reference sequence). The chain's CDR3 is CASSIQKGGGSSNQPQHF. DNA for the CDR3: TGTGCCAGTAGTATCCAAAAGGGTGGGGGGTCTAGCAATCAGCCCCAGCATTTT.

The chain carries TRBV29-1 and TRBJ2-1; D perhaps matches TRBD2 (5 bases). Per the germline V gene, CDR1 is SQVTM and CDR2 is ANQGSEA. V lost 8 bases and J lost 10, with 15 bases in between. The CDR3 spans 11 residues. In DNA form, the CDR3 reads TGCAGCTCGGGGATGGGATCCGAGCAGTTCTTC. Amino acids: CSSGMGSEQFF.